This TCR beta chain was identified during a study of cytomegalovirus exposure and HLA in healthy donors. Whole-study findings and limits: Some 150 TCR beta chains were listed as cytomegalovirus-associated. Roughly uniform depth of sequencing across donors was assumed in presence/absence analyses.

On this clone itself: The antigen is not known.

Both 60 Vbeta primers and 13 Jbeta primers went into the PCR. Assay: immunoSEQ multiplex PCR; the TCRdb copy retains only in-frame clones and omits some. The table includes tens of thousands of clones, about 70% detected once. The CDR3 is 14 residues long. V trimming: 5 bases; J trimming: 3 bases; junction bases outside the gene matches: 5. Germline assignment: CDR1 SGHNT and CDR2 YENEEA. The sequencing sample was made of PBMCs. This TCR derives from a male donor in good health and CMV-seropositive. This chain uses TRBV11-3 with TRBJ2-3; 7 positions match TRBD1. The CDR3 here is CASSLQGRTDTQYF. The CDR3 DNA sequence: TGTGCCAGCAGCCTACAGGGGCGGACAGATACGCAGTATTTT.